Each of the 15 T cell receptor beta chains below was sequenced from the same sample in a study of cytomegalovirus exposure and HLA in healthy donors. Vbeta (60) and Jbeta (13) primers were used in the PCR. The data were produced by immunoSEQ multiplex PCR, yet TCRdb's version contains in-frame clones alone and is incomplete. The sample has 140,000 to 150,000 clones, approximately 80% seen once. The sequencing sample was made of PBMCs. The source of these receptors is a man aged 40-49 years in good health and CMV-seronegative.

The rearrangement joins TRBV5-1 to TRBJ2-5; 10 bases agree with TRBD1. The CDR3 covers 16 residues. CDR1 is SGHRS and CDR2 is YFSETQ in the germline V gene. The junction had 10 bases not matched to a gene; V was cut back by 4 bases and J by 4 bases. The CDR3 reads CASSPLDRGLLETQYF. CDR3 DNA sequence: TGCGCCAGCAGCCCCCTGGACAGGGGGTTGTTAGAGACCCAGTACTTC.

The chain recombines TRBV6-4 with TRBJ2-1; 9 nucleotides align to TRBD2. V lost 2 bases and J lost 2; bases outside the gene matches: 10. CDR3 length: 18 amino acids. Germline V gene lookup returns CDR1 MRHNA and CDR2 SNTAGT. CDR3 loop: CASSDGVSGSITYNEQFF. For the CDR3, the DNA is TGTGCCAGCAGTGACGGGGTTAGCGGGAGTATTACCTACAATGAGCAGTTCTTC.

This sequence joins TRBV4-1 and TRBJ1-4; tentatively, D is TRBD1 (6 bases). The CDR3 has 12 residues. Trimming cost V 0 bases and J 10 bases, with 6 bases left between them. The germline V gene encodes CDR1 MGHRA and CDR2 YSYEKL. CDR3 region: CASSQEDRKLFF. The CDR3 DNA reads as TGCGCCAGCAGCCAAGAGGACAGAAAACTGTTTTTT.

V usage is TRBV28 and J usage is TRBJ1-2; 8 bases fit TRBD1. The CDR3 is 16 amino acids. Losses at the gene ends were 5 bases for V and 7 bases for J; bases not matched to a gene: 15. The germline V gene has CDR1 MDHEN and CDR2 SYDVKM. CDR3 region: CASSPDRDWGLGGYTF. The CDR3 DNA reads TGTGCCAGCAGTCCGGACAGGGATTGGGGCTTGGGTGGCTACACCTTC.

This clone is medium-sized by share. This chain connects TRBV15 to TRBJ1-6, with TRBD1 as a possible D gene (5 bases). This CDR3 region has 15 residues. The V end lost 0 bases, the J end lost 5 bases, and 8 bases lay between the germline ends. Germline lookup yields CDR1 LNHNV and CDR2 YYDKDF (reference sequence). Written as DNA, the CDR3 is TGTGCCACCAGCAGAGACAGGGATAATAATTCACCCCTCCACTTT. It specifies CATSRDRDNNSPLHF.

The V gene is TRBV10-3, the J gene TRBJ1-2, with D tentatively TRBD1 (5 bases). The CDR3 contains 14 residues. V was cut by 2 bases and J by 1 base, with 8 bases left in between. CDR1 and CDR2 (germline): ENHRY, SYGVKD. CDR3 DNA: TGTGCCATCAGTGAGGGACACCGTAACTATGGCTACACCTTC. It yields the protein CAISEGHRNYGYTF.

This clone was observed a few times. This chain uses TRBV11-2 with TRBJ2-3; no reliable D call. Germline CDR1 and CDR2: SGHAT and FQNNGV. V shed 1 base and J shed 3 bases, with 14 bases lying between them. The CDR3 has 16 amino acids. In nucleotides, the CDR3 is TGTGCCAGCAGCTTAGTTTCCGCTAGAAGAACAGATACGCAGTATTTT. Translation: CASSLVSARRTDTQYF.

The rearrangement uses TRBV19 and TRBJ2-7, with 8 bases fitting TRBD1. The CDR3 length is 15 residues. Germline V CDR1 and CDR2: LNHDA, SQIVND (reference sequence). V gave up 5 bases and J gave up 0 bases; unmatched junction bases: 6. The DNA for the CDR3 is TGTGCCAGTAGTGCTGGACAGGGTCCCTCCTACGAGCAGTACTTC. It specifies CASSAGQGPSYEQYF.

Notes on this clone: One end of the junction varies from germline; a read error may be responsible. The chain couples TRBV13 to TRBJ2-5; weak D call: TRBD2 (6 bases). In germline, CDR1 is PRHDT, CDR2 FYEKMQ (reference sequence). The CDR3 has 15 residues. The CDR3 sequence: CASGLGASEGETQYF. The CDR3, as DNA: TGTGCCAGCGGCTTAGGGGCTAGCGAGGGTGAGACCCAGTACTTC. The full variable domain, completed using reference TRBV13 and TRBJ2-5, is AAGVIQSPRHLIKEKRETATLKCYPIPRHDTVYWYQQGPGQDPQFLISFYEKMQSDKGSIPDRFSAQQFSDYHSELNMSSLELGDSALYFCASGLGASEGETQYFGPGTRLLVL.

The CDR3: CASSPGLAGGPGEQYF. As DNA, the CDR3 is TGTGCCAGCAGCCCCGGACTAGCGGGGGGGCCAGGCGAGCAGTACTTC. This rearrangement joins TRBV4-2 to TRBJ2-7; 15 bases fit TRBD2. The CDR3 totals 16 residues. Unmatched junction bases numbered 7, after V lost 4 bases and J lost 6 bases. Germline CDR1 reads LGHNA; CDR2 reads YNFKEQ.

The rearrangement uses TRBV15 and TRBJ1-5; 8 bases are shared with TRBD1. The CDR3 is made up of 17 amino acids. In germline, CDR1 is LNHNV, CDR2 YYDKDF (reference sequence). V shed 0 bases, J shed 6 bases, and the junction held 10 bases outside the gene matches. CDR3 sequence reads: CATSREAGGAFVQPQHF. In DNA form, the CDR3 reads TGTGCCACCAGCAGAGAAGCAGGGGGCGCATTTGTTCAGCCCCAGCATTTT.

This clone was found once. The gene calls are TRBV5-4 and TRBJ2-5; D possibly corresponds to TRBD2 (5 bases). This CDR3 is 14 amino acids long. In germline, CDR1 is SGHNT, CDR2 YYREEE (reference sequence). The ends were cut back, 2 bases at V and 5 bases at J, with 13 bases in the middle. The CDR3: CASSLDPPGETQYF. The CDR3 DNA follows: TGTGCCAGCAGCTTAGACCCGCCGGGGGAGACCCAGTACTTC.

The chain links TRBV9 to TRBJ2-7, with TRBD2 matching 8 bases. Germline V gene data show CDR1 as SGDLS and CDR2 as YYNGEE. The CDR3 is 15 amino acids. V dropped 0 bases and J dropped 2; count of bases not matched to a gene: 4. The CDR3 nucleotides are TGTGCCAGCAGCGTAGGGAACGGGGGGGCCTACGAGCAGTACTTC. The encoded protein is CASSVGNGGAYEQYF.

This clone has a single count. The V call is TRBV7-9, the J call TRBJ1-2; TRBD1 aligns across 8 bases. The CDR3 has 14 residues. Germline CDR1 and CDR2: SEHNR and FQNEAQ (reference sequence). The V gene end was trimmed by 4 bases and the J gene end by 4 bases; junction bases not matched to a gene: 5. The CDR3 DNA is TGTGCCAGCAGCTCCCCGGACAGGGCCTATGGCTACACCTTC. Residues: CASSSPDRAYGYTF. Using reference TRBV7-9 and TRBJ1-2 for the parts outside the CDR3, the full variable domain is DTGVSQNPRHKITKRGQNVTFRCDPISEHNRLYWYRQTLGQGPEFLTYFQNEAQLEKSRLLSDRFSAERPKGSFSTLEIQRTEQGDSAMYLCASSSPDRAYGYTFGSGTRLTVV.

The chain uses TRBV6-5 and TRBJ2-5, with 7 bases aligning to TRBD2. Germline V lookup: CDR1 MNHEY, CDR2 SVGAGI. V shed 0 bases and J 4 bases; nucleotides not matched to a gene: 5. This CDR3 comprises 15 residues. The CDR3 sequence is CASSYSLAVGETQYF. The CDR3 DNA follows: TGTGCCAGCAGTTACTCCCTAGCGGTGGGAGAGACCCAGTACTTC.